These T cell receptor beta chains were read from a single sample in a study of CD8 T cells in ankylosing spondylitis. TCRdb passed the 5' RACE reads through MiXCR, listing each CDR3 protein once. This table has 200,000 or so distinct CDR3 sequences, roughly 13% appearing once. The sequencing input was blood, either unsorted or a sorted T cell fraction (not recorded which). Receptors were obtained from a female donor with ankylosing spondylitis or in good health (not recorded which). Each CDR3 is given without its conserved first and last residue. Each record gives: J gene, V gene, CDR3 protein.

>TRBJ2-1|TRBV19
ASSISASAYNEQF
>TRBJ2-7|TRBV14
ASSPTGLEQY
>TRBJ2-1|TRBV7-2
ASSLVGINEQF
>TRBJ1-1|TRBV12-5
ASGLEQGTEAF
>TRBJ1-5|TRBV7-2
ASSRDTNQPQH
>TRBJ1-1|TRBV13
ASSLVGRSNTEAF
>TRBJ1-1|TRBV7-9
ASSLSSGGLSEAF
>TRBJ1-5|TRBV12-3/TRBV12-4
ASRLGTDNQPQH
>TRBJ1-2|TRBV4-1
ASSQDPSGGGKGYT
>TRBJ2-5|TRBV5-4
ASSSDSVETQY
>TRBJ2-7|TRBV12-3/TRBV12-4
ASRRGLGVYEQY
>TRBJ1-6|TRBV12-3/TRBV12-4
ASSPQGTNSPLH
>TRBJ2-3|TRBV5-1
ASSPGLAGVGTDTQY
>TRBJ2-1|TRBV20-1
SAPGLATNEQF
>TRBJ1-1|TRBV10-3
AISPAFRTEAF
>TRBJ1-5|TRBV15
ATRATGALNQPQH
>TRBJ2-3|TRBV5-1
ASSFVGSDTQY
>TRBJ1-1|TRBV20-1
SASGFRGKNTEAF
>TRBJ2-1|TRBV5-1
ASSGGGLAGVTGSEQF
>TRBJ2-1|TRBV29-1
SVHRAGDSEQF
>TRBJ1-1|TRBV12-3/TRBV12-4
ASMILTEAF
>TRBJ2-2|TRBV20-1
SARMGQSNTGELF
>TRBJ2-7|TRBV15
ATSRDRQGNYEQY
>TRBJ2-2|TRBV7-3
ASSPTGTATGELF
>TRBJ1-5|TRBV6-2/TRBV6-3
ASSYSTLGGSNQPQH
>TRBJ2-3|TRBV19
ASSIRVTDTQY
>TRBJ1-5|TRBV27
ASSLRAGSNQPQH
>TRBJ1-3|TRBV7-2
ASSLEQGTGRLNTIY
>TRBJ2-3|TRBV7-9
ASSPPGRETTDTQY
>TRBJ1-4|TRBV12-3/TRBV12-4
ASSDQDEKLF
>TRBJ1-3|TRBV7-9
ASSLVENTIY
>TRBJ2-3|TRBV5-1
ASSRSSTDTQY
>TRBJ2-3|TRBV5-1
ASSLGPSTDTQY
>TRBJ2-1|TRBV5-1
ASSYGQLTYNEQF
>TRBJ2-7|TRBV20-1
SVKMFPSPMYEQY